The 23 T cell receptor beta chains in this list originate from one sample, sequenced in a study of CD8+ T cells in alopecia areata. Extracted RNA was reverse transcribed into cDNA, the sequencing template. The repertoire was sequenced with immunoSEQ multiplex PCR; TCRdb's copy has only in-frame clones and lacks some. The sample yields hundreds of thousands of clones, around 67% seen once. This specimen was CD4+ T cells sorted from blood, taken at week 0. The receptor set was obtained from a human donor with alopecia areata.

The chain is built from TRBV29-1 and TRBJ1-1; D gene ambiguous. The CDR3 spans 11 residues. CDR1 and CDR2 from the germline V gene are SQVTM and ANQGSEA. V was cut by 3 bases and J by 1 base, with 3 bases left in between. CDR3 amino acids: CSVDRNTEAFF. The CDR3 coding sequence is TGCAGCGTTGATAGGAACACTGAAGCTTTCTTT.

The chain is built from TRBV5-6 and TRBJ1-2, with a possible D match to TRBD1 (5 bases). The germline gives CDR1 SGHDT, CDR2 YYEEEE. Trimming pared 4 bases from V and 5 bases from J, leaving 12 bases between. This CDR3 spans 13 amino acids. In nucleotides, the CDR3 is TGTGCCAGCAGCCCGGGGAGGGGATATGGCTACACCTTC. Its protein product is CASSPGRGYGYTF.

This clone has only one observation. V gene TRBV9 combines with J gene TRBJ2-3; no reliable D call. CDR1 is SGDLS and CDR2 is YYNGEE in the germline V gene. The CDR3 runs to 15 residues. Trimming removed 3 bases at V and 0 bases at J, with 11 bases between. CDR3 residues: CASSEGAFSTDTQYF. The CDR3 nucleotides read TGTGCCAGCAGCGAGGGCGCGTTTAGCACAGATACGCAGTATTTT. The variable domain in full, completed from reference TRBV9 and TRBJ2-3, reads DSGVTQTPKHLITATGQRVTLRCSPRSGDLSVYWYQQSLDQGLQFLIQYYNGEERAKGNILERFSAQQFPDLHSELNLSSLELGDSALYFCASSEGAFSTDTQYFGPGTRLTVL.

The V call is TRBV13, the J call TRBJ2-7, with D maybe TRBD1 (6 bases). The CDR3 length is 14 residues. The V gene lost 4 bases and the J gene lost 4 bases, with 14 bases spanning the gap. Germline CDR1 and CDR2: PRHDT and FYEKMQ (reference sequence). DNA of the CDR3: TGTGCCAGCAGCTCCCCGGCAGGGGCATACGAGCAGTACTTC. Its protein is CASSSPAGAYEQYF.

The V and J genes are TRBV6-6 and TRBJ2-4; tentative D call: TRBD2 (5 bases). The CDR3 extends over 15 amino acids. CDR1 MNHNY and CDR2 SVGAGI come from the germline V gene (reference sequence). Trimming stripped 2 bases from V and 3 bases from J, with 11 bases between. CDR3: CASSYTRDGKNIQYF. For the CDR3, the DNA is TGTGCCAGCAGTTACACCCGGGATGGCAAAAACATTCAGTACTTC.

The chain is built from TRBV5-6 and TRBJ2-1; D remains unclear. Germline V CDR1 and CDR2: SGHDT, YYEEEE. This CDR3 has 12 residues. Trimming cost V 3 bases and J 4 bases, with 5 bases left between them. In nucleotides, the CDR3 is TGTGCCAGCAGCTCAACTTACAATGAGCAGTTCTTC. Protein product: CASSSTYNEQFF.

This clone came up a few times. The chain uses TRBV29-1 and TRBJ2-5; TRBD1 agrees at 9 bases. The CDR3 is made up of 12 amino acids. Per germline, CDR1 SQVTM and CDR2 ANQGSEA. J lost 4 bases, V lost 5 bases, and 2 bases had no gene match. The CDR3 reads CSVKQGAETQYF. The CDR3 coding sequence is TGCAGCGTTAAACAGGGGGCAGAGACCCAGTACTTC.

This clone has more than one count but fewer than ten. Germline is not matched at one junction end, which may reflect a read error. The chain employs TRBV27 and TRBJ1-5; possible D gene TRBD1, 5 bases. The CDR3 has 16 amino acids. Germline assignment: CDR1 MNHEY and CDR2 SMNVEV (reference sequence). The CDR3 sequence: CASSLSMGGIPQPQHF. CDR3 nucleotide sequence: TGTGCCAGCAGCTTATCTATGGGGGGTATTCCTCAGCCCCAGCATTTT.

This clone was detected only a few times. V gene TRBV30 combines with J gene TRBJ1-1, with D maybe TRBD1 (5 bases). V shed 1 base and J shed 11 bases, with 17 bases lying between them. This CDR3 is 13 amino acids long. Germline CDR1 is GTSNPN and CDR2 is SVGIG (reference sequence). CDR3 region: CAWSDNPTGVAFF. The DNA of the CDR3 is TGTGCCTGGAGTGACAACCCTACAGGAGTCGCTTTCTTT.

The CDR3 here is CSVNRDTSNTEAFF. The DNA for the CDR3 is TGCAGCGTGAACCGGGACACTTCGAACACTGAAGCTTTCTTT. The chain carries TRBV29-1 and TRBJ1-1; tentatively, D is TRBD1 (6 bases). V lost 6 bases, J lost 1 base, and 15 bases lay in between. CDR1 and CDR2 (germline): SQVTM, ANQGSEA. The CDR3 extends over 14 amino acids. Drawing the rest from reference TRBV29-1 and TRBJ1-1, the complete variable domain is SAVISQKPSRDICQRGTSLTIQCQVDSQVTMMFWYRQQPGQSLTLIATANQGSEATYESGFVIDKFPISRPNLTFSTLTVSNMSPEDSSIYLCSVNRDTSNTEAFFGQGTRLTVV.

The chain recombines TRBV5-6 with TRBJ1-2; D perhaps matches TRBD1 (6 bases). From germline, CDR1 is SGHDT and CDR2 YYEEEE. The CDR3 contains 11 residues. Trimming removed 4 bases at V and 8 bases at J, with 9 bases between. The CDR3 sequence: CASSKGVGYTF. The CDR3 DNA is TGTGCCAGCAGCAAGGGGGTCGGCTACACCTTC. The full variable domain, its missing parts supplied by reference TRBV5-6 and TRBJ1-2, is DAGVTQSPTHLIKTRGQQVTLRCSPKSGHDTVSWYQQALGQGPQFIFQYYEEEERQRGNFPDRFSGHQFPNYSSELNVNALLLGDSALYLCASSKGVGYTFGSGTRLTVV.

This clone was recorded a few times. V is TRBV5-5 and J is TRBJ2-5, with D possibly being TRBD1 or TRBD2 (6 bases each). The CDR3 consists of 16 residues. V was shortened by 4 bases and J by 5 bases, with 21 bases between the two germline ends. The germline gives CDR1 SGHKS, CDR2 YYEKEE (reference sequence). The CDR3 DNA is TGTGCCAGCAGCCCCGAGCGCGGCCAGGGGAGGGAGACCCAGTACTTC. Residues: CASSPERGQGRETQYF.

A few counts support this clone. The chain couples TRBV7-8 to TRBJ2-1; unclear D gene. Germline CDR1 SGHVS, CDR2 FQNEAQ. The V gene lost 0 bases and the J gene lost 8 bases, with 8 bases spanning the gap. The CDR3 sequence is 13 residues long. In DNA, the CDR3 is TGTGCCAGCAGCTTAGCGCAAATGGATGAGCAGTTCTTC. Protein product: CASSLAQMDEQFF.

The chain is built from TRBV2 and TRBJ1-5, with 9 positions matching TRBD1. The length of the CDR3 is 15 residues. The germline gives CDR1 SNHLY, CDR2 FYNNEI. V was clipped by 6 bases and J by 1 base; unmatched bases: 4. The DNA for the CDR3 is TGTGCCAGCAGAGAGGACAGGGGAAGCAATCAGCCCCAGCATTTT. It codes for CASREDRGSNQPQHF.

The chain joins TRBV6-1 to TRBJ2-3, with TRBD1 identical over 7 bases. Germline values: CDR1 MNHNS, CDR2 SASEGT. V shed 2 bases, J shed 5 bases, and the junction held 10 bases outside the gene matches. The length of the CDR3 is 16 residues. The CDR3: CASSETGQRAGDTQYF. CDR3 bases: TGTGCCAGCAGTGAAACGGGACAGAGAGCCGGAGATACGCAGTATTTT.

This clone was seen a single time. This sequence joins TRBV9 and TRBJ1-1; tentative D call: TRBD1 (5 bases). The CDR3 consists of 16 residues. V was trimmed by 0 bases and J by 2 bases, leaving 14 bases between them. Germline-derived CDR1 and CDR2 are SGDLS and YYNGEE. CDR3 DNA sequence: TGTGCCAGCAGCGTAGGCCCCCGGGGCGGAAACACTGAAGCTTTCTTT. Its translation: CASSVGPRGGNTEAFF.

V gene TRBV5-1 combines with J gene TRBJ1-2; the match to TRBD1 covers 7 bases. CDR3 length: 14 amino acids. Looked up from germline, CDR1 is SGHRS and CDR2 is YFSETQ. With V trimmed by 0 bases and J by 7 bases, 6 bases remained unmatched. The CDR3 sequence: CASSLADRVTGYTF. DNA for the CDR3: TGCGCCAGCAGCTTGGCCGACAGGGTGACTGGCTACACCTTC.

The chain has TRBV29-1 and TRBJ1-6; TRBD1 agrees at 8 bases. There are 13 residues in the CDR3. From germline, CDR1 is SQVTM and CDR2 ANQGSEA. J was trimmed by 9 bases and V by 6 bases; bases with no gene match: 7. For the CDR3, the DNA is TGCAGCGTGTCTGACAGGGGAGGTTCACCCCTCCACTTT. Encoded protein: CSVSDRGGSPLHF.

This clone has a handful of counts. CDR3 in amino acids: CASSDGGKETQYF. The CDR3 DNA reads TGCGCCAGCAGTGATGGGGGGAAGGAGACCCAGTACTTC. This chain uses TRBV10-1 with TRBJ2-5, with D perhaps TRBD2 (6 bases). This CDR3 comprises 13 residues. V lost 3 bases to trimming and J lost 5 bases, with 10 bases between them. Germline lookup yields CDR1 WNHNN and CDR2 SYGVQD (reference sequence).

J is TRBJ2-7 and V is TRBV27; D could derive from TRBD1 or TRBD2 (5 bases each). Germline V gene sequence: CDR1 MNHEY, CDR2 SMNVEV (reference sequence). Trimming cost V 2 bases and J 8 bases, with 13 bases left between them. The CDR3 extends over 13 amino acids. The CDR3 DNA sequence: TGTGCCAGCAGTTTAAACGGGGCAGTCAAGCAGTACTTC. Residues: CASSLNGAVKQYF.

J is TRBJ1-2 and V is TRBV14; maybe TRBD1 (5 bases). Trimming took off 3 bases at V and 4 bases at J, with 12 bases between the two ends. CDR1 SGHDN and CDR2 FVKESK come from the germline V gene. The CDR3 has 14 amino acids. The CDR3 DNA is TGTGCCAGCAGCCATTCCCAGGGAATCTATGGCTACACCTTC. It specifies CASSHSQGIYGYTF.

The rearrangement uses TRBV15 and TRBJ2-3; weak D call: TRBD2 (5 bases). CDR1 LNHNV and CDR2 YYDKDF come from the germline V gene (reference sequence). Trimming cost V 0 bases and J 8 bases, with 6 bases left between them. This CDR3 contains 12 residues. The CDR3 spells CATSRDGGTQYF. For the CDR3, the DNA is TGTGCCACCAGCAGAGACGGAGGTACGCAGTATTTT. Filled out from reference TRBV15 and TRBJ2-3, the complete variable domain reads DAMVIQNPRYQVTQFGKPVTLSCSQTLNHNVMYWYQQKSSQAPKLLFHYYDKDFNNEADTPDNFQSRRPNTSFCFLDIRSPGLGDTAMYLCATSRDGGTQYFGPGTRLTVL.

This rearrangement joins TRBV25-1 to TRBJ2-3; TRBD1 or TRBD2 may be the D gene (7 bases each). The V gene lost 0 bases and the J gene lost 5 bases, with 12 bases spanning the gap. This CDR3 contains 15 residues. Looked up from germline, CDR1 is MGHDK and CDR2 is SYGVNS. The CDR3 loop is CASSEYGRGGDTQYF. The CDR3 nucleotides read TGTGCCAGCAGTGAATATGGCAGGGGGGGAGATACGCAGTATTTT.